The 10 T cell receptor beta chains given below trace back to one sample, sequenced in a study of blood T cells in healthy people across ages. A sample-barcoded 5' primer and a J-beta primer mix were used in a second PCR of roughly 7 to 11 cycles. TCRdb independently ran MiXCR on the 5' RACE reads; one entry per CDR3 protein. The sample lists 800,000 to 1,300,000 distinct CDR3 sequences; around 27% were seen once. These data were also filed under a second study, of T cells of mothers and their children.

The material sequenced was blood. These receptors were obtained from a girl aged 2-10 years in good health.

The rearrangement uses TRBV9 and TRBJ2-1; 12 bases fit TRBD2. J lost 8 bases, V lost 1 base, and 7 bases had no gene match. This CDR3 region has 16 residues. CDR1 and CDR2 (germline): SGDLS, YYNGEE. The CDR3 region is CASSVSGLAGFDEQFF. The CDR3 DNA is TGTGCCAGCAGCGTAAGTGGACTAGCGGGATTCGATGAGCAGTTCTTC.

This chain connects TRBV11-2 to TRBJ1-1, with D unclear. V lost 0 bases and J 0 bases, leaving 14 bases between the germline ends. CDR3 length: 17 amino acids. Germline-derived CDR1 and CDR2 are SGHAT and FQNNGV. The CDR3 loop reads CASSLEGSALLNTEAFF. The DNA for the CDR3 is TGTGCCAGCAGCTTAGAGGGTTCCGCCCTATTGAACACTGAAGCTTTCTTT.

J is TRBJ2-7 and V is TRBV4-2; D not resolved. Trimming shortened V by 5 bases and J by 6 bases, and 20 bases separated the two germline ends. Per the germline V gene, CDR1 is LGHNA and CDR2 is YNFKEQ. The CDR3 extends over 15 amino acids. CDR3 nucleotides: TGTGCCAGCAGCATTGGGCCCCTAGTGGAGTCCGAGCAGTACTTC. It codes for CASSIGPLVESEQYF.

This sequence joins TRBV11-2 and TRBJ2-3; the D gene is possibly TRBD2 (7 bases). Germline CDR1 and CDR2: SGHAT and FQNNGV. The CDR3 totals 15 residues. V lost 3 bases and J 3 bases, leaving 13 bases between the germline ends. The CDR3 here is CASSFWGGLTDTQYF. The CDR3 bases are TGTGCCAGCAGCTTTTGGGGGGGGCTAACAGATACGCAGTATTTT. Combining the CDR3 with reference TRBV11-2 and TRBJ2-3 gives the whole variable domain EAGVAQSPRYKIIEKRQSVAFWCNPISGHATLYWYQQILGQGPKLLIQFQNNGVVDDSQLPKDRFSAERLKGVDSTLKIQPAKLEDSAVYLCASSFWGGLTDTQYFGPGTRLTVL.

In this sample, this clonotype turned up a few times. The gene calls are TRBV5-1 and TRBJ2-5; tentatively, D is TRBD1 (6 bases). V was cut by 0 bases and J by 2 bases, with 14 bases left in between. Germline values: CDR1 SGHRS, CDR2 YFSETQ. The CDR3 spans 16 residues. The CDR3 spells CASSLGTDSVQETQYF. CDR3 coding DNA: TGCGCCAGCAGCTTGGGGACAGACAGCGTTCAAGAGACCCAGTACTTC.

This clonotype was seen only a few times. The chain uses TRBV29-1 and TRBJ1-4; D is uncertain. Germline V gene data show CDR1 as SQVTM and CDR2 as ANQGSEA. This CDR3 region has 12 residues. V was trimmed by 6 bases and J by 5 bases, leaving 10 bases between them. Here the CDR3 reads CSVVQQNEKLFF. The CDR3 DNA follows: TGCAGCGTGGTACAGCAGAATGAAAAACTGTTTTTT.

This clonotype came up once. One base away lies a much larger clone, so this may be a sequencing read error. CDR3 in DNA: TGTGCCAGCAGCCTGGAGGTCTTGGGACTAGCGGGTGATGCAGGGGAGCCGTTTTTT. Translating it yields CASSLEVLGLAGDAGEPFF. The chain is built from TRBV3-1 and TRBJ2-2, with TRBD2 matching over 12 bases. The germline gives CDR1 LGHDT, CDR2 YNNKEL (reference sequence). This CDR3 region has 19 residues.

Many counts were recorded for this clonotype. The CDR3 spells CASSLGGPDEQYF. CDR3 sequence (DNA): TGTGCCAGCAGTCTGGGGGGGCCTGACGAGCAGTACTTC. The V and J genes are TRBV7-2 and TRBJ2-7, with D possibly matching TRBD2 (7 bases). CDR3 length equals 13 residues. Germline V gene lookup returns CDR1 SGHTA and CDR2 FQGNSA. The V gene lost 6 bases and the J gene lost 5 bases, with 14 bases spanning the gap. The full variable domain, rest sourced from reference TRBV7-2 and TRBJ2-7, is GAGVSQSPSNKVTEKGKDVELRCDPISGHTALYWYRQSLGQGLEFLIYFQGNSAPDKSGLPSDRFSAERTGGSVSTLTIQRTQQEDSAVYLCASSLGGPDEQYFGPGTRLTVT.

The J gene is TRBJ2-6, the V gene TRBV11-2; D uncertain. CDR1 and CDR2 (germline): SGHAT, FQNNGV. V gave up 1 base and J gave up 4 bases, with 8 bases separating them. The CDR3 consists of 15 residues. CDR3 nucleotides: TGTGCCAGCAGCTTAGTCACAGCCGGGGCCAACGTCCTGACTTTC. This gives the protein CASSLVTAGANVLTF.

This clonotype turned up a few times. The rearrangement uses TRBV12-3 or TRBV12-4 and TRBJ2-1, with 10 bases fitting TRBD2. The ends lost 3 bases at V and 4 bases at J; junction bases unmatched: 3. CDR3 length: 15 amino acids. The DNA of the CDR3 is TGTGCCAGCAGTTTTGAACTAGCGGGGTACAATGAGCAGTTCTTC. The encoded protein is CASSFELAGYNEQFF.